The clone carrying this TCR beta chain has just a few counts. TCRdb re-called the RT-PCR reads with MiXCR, one entry per CDR3 protein. The sample records 390,000 or so distinct CDR3 sequences, around 15% being singletons. The data were taken from a study of patients and donors after allogeneic stem cell transplantation. The CDR3 loop spans 18 amino acids. The ends lost 3 bases at V and 0 bases at J; junction bases unmatched: 4. The germline gives CDR1 MGHRA, CDR2 YSYEKL. The chain joins TRBV4-1 to TRBJ2-3, with TRBD2 matching 15 bases. The receptor was isolated from a human donor who was either an allogeneic HSCT recipient or a stem cell or donor lymphocyte infusion donor (not recorded which). It is not recorded whose cells these are; they may come from a transplant donor. The specimen was blood, either unsorted or a sorted T cell fraction (not recorded which). The CDR3 loop reads CASSQGLAGGLSTDTQYF. The CDR3 DNA sequence: TGCGCCAGCAGCCAGGGACTAGCGGGGGGACTCAGCACAGATACGCAGTATTTT.